This T cell receptor beta chain was recovered during a study of vaccination and CD4 T cells after COVID-19. Stated treatment: approximately 9-day PBMC culture with coronavirus spike peptide pools or control peptides (ViraFEST assay). The unexposed donor's CD4+ T cells were collected before the COVID-19 pandemic (2011-2018). Details on this clonotype: The antigen is undetermined.

Sequencing of cultured CD4+ T cell DNA used the Oncomine TCR Beta short-read assay. TCRdb redid the calling of the PCR reads with MiXCR, one entry per CDR3 protein. The repertoire has about 10,000 distinct CDR3 sequences, around 40% of them found once; the top ten carry over 10%. The CDR3 has 14 residues. In germline, CDR1 is SGHRS, CDR2 YFSETQ. V was shortened by 2 bases and J by 1 base, with 9 bases between the two germline ends. The genes are TRBV5-1 and TRBJ1-2; TRBD1 is a possible D gene (6 bases). This TCR was sampled from a human donor in good health. The sample consisted of CD4+ T cells from blood, cultured in vitro. The CDR3: CASSFGQRNYGYTF. Here the CDR3 DNA reads TGCGCCAGCAGCTTCGGACAGCGTAACTATGGCTACACCTTC. Complete variable domain (other parts from reference TRBV5-1 and TRBJ1-2): KAGVTQTPRYLIKTRGQQVTLSCSPISGHRSVSWYQQTPGQGLQFLFEYFSETQRNKGNFPGRFSGRQFSNSRSEMNVSTLELGDSALYLCASSFGQRNYGYTFGSGTRLTVV.